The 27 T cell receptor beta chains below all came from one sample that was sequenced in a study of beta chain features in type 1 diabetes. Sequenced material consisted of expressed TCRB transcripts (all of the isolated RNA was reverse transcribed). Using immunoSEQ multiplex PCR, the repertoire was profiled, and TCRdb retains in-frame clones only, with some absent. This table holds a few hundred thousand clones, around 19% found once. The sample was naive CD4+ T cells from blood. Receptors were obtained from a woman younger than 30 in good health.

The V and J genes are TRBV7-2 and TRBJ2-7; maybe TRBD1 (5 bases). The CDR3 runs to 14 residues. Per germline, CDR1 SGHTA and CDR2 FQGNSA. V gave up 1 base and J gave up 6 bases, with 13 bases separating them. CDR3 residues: CASSLVLQAGEQYF. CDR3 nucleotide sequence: TGTGCCAGCAGCTTAGTCTTACAGGCCGGCGAGCAGTACTTC.

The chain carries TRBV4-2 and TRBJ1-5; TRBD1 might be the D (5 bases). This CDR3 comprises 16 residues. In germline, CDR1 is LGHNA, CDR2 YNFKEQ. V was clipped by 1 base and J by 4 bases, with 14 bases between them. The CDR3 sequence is CASSQGVQDGNQPQHF. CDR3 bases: TGTGCCAGCAGCCAAGGGGTACAGGATGGTAATCAGCCCCAGCATTTT.

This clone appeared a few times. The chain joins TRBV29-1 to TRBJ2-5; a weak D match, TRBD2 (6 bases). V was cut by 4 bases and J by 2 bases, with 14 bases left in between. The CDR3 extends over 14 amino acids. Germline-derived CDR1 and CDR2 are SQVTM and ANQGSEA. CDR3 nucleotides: TGCAGCGTTGGTCAGGGAGGAGGGCAAGAGACCCAGTACTTC. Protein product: CSVGQGGGQETQYF. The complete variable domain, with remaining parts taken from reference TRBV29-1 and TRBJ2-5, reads SAVISQKPSRDICQRGTSLTIQCQVDSQVTMMFWYRQQPGQSLTLIATANQGSEATYESGFVIDKFPISRPNLTFSTLTVSNMSPEDSSIYLCSVGQGGGQETQYFGPGTRLLVL.

The DNA for the CDR3 is TGTGCCAGCAGCTTGAGGACAGGGGCTCCAATTCGGCAGTTCTTC. Amino acids: CASSLRTGAPIRQFF. The gene calls are TRBV7-8 and TRBJ2-1, with 9 bases fitting TRBD1. V was pared by 3 bases and J by 12 bases, with 12 bases of the junction left unmatched. Germline assignment: CDR1 SGHVS and CDR2 FQNEAQ. This CDR3 is 15 amino acids long. Supplemented by reference TRBV7-8 and TRBJ2-1, the full variable domain reads GAGVSQSPRYKVAKRGQDVALRCDPISGHVSLFWYQQALGQGPEFLTYFQNEAQLDKSGLPSDRFFAERPEGSVSTLKIQRTQQEDSAVYLCASSLRTGAPIRQFFGPGTRLTVL.

The CDR3 protein is CASSHPGQAPLNEQFF. CDR3 coding DNA: TGCGCCAGCAGCCACCCGGGACAGGCCCCTCTCAATGAGCAGTTCTTC. The chain has TRBV4-1 and TRBJ2-1, with 8 bases that match TRBD1. The germline CDR1 and CDR2 sequences are MGHRA and YSYEKL. The V gene end was trimmed by 3 bases and the J gene end by 6 bases; junction bases not matched to a gene: 10. The CDR3 covers 16 residues.

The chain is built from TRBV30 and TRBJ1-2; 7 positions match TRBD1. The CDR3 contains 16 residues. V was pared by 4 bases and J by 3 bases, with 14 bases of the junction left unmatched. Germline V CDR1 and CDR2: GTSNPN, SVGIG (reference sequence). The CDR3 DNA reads TGTGCCTGGATTCGACAGGGCAAGTTAACGGACTATGGCTACACCTTC. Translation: CAWIRQGKLTDYGYTF.

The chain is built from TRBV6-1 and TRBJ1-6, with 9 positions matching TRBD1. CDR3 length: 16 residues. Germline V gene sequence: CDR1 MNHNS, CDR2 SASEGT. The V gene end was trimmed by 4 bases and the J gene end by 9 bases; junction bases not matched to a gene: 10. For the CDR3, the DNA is TGTGCCAGCAGTGGAGACAGGGGGAGTACCATTTCACCCCTCCACTTT. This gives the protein CASSGDRGSTISPLHF.

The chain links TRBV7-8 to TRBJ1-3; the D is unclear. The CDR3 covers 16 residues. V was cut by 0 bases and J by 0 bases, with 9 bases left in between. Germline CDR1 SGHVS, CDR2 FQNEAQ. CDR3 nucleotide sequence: TGTGCCAGCAGCTTAGCGCAGGCGCTCTCTGGAAACACCATATATTTT. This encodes CASSLAQALSGNTIYF.

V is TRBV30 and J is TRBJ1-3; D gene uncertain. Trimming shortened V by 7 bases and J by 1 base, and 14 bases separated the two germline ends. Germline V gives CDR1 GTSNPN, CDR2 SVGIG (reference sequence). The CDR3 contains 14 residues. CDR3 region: CALRRGNSGNTIYF. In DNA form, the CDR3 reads TGTGCCTTGAGGCGGGGAAATTCTGGAAACACCATATATTTT.

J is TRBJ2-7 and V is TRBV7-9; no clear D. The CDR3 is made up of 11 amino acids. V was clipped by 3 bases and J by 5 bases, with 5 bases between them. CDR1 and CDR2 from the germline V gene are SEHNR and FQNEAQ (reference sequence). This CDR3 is CASSFADEQYF. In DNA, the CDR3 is TGTGCCAGCAGCTTCGCGGACGAGCAGTACTTC.

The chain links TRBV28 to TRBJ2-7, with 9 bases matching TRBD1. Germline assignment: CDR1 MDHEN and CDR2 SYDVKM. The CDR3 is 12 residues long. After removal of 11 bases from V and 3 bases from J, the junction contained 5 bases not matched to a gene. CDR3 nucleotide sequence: TGTGCCCACCGGACAGGGGACTACGAGCAGTACTTC. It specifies CAHRTGDYEQYF.

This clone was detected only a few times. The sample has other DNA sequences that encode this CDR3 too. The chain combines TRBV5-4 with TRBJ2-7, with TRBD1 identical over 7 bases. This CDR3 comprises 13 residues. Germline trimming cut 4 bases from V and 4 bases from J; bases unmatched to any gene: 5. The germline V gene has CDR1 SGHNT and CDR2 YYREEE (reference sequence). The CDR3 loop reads CASSARTGYEQYF. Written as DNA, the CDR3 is TGTGCCAGCAGCGCCCGGACAGGATACGAGCAGTACTTC.

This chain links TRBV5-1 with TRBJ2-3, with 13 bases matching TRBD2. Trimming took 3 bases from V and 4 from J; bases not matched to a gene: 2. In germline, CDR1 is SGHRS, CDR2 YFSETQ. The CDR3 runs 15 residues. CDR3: CASSWTSGGADTQYF. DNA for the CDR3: TGCGCCAGCAGCTGGACTAGCGGGGGTGCAGATACGCAGTATTTT.

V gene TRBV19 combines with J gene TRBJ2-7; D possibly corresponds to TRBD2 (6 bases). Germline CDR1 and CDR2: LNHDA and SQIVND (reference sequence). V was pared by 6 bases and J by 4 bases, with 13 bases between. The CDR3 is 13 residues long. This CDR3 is CASRGRGKYEQYF. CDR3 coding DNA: TGTGCCAGTAGAGGTCGGGGGAAATACGAGCAGTACTTC.

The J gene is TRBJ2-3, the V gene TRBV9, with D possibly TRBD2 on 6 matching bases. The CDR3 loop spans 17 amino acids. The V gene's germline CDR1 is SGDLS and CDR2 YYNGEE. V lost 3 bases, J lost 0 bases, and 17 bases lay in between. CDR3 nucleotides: TGTGCCAGCAGCGCATCTGGGGCGGGGACTAGCACAGATACGCAGTATTTT. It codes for CASSASGAGTSTDTQYF. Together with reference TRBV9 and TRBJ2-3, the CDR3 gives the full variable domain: DSGVTQTPKHLITATGQRVTLRCSPRSGDLSVYWYQQSLDQGLQFLIQYYNGEERAKGNILERFSAQQFPDLHSELNLSSLELGDSALYFCASSASGAGTSTDTQYFGPGTRLTVL.

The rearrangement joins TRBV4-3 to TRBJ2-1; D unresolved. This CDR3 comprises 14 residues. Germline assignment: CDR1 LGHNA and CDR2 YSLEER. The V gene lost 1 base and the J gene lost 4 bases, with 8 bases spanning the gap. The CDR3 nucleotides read TGCGCCAGCAGCCAAGGCCTGGCTTACAATGAGCAGTTCTTC. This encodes CASSQGLAYNEQFF.

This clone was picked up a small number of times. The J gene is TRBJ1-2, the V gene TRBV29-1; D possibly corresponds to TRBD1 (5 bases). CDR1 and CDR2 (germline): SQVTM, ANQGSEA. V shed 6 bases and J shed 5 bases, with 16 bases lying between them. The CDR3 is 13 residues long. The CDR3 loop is CSVLGHRSYGYTF. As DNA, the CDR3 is TGCAGCGTCTTAGGGCACAGGTCTTATGGCTACACCTTC.

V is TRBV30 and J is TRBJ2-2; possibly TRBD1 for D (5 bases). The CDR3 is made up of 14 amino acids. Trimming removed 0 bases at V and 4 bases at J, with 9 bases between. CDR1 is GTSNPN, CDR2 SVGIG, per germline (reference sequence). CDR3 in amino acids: CAWSVQVGTGELFF. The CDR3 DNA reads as TGTGCCTGGAGTGTACAGGTGGGCACCGGGGAGCTGTTTTTT.

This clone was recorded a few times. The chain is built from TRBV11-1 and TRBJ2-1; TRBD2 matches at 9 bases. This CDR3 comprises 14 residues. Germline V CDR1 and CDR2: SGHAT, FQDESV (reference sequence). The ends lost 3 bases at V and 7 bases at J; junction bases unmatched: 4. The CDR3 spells CASSLQGLANEQFF. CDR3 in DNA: TGTGCCAGCAGCTTGCAGGGACTAGCTAATGAGCAGTTCTTC.

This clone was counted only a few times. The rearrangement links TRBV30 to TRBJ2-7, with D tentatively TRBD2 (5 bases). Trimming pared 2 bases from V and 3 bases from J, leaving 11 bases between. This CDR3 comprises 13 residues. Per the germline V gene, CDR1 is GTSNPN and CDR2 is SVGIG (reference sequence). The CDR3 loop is CAWSKGAGYEQYF. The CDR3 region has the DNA TGTGCCTGGAGTAAGGGAGCAGGCTACGAGCAGTACTTC.

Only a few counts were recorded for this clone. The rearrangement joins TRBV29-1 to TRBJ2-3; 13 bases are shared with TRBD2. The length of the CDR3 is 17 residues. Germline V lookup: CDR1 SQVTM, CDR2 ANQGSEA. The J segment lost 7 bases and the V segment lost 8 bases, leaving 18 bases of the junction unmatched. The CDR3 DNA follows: TGCAGCACAACGGGCGCGGGACTAGCGGGGAGGGGAAATACGCAGTATTTT. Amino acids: CSTTGAGLAGRGNTQYF.

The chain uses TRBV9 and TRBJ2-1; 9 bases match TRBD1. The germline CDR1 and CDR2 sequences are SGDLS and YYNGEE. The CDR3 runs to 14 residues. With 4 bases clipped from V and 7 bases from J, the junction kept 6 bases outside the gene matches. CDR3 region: CASSPGQGTNEQFF. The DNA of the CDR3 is TGTGCCAGCAGCCCGGGACAGGGCACGAATGAGCAGTTCTTC.

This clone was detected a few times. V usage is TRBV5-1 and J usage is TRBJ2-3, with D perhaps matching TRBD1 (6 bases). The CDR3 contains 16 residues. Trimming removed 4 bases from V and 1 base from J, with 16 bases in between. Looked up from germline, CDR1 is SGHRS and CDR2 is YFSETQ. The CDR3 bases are TGCGCCAGCAGCCCGTCCCCAGGGGCTGGCACAGATACGCAGTATTTT. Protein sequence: CASSPSPGAGTDTQYF.

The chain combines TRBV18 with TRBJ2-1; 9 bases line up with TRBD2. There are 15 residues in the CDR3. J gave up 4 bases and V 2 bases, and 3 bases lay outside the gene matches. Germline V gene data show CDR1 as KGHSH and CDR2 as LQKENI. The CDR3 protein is CASSPTLAGYNEQFF. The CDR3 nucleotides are TGTGCCAGCTCACCAACGCTAGCGGGGTACAATGAGCAGTTCTTC.

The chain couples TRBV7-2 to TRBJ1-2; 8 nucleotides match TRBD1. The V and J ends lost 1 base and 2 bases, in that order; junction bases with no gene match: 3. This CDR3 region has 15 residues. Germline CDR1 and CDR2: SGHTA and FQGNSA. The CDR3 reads CASSLGGQVNYGYTF. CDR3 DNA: TGTGCCAGCAGCTTAGGGGGACAGGTCAACTATGGCTACACCTTC.

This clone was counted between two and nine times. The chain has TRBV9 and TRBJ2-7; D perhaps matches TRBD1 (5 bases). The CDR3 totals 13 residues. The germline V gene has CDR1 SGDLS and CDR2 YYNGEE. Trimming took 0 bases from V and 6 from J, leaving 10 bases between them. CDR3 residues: CASSVEVRGEQYF. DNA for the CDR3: TGTGCCAGCAGCGTAGAAGTAAGGGGCGAGCAGTACTTC.

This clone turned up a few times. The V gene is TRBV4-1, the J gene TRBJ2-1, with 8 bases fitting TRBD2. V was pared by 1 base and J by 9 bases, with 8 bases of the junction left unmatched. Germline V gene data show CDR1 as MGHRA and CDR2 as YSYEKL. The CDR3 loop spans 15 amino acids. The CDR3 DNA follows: TGCGCCAGCAGCCAAGTTACCGGGAGGGCCTCTGAGCAGTTCTTC. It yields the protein CASSQVTGRASEQFF.